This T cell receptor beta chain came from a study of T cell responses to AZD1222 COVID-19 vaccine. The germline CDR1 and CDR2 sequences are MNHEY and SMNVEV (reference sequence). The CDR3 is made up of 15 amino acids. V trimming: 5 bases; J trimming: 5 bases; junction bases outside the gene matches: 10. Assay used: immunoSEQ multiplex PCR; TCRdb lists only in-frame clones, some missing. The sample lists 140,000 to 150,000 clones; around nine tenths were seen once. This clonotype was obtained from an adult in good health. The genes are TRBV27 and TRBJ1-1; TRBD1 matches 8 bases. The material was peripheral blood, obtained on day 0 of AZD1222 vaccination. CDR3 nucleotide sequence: TGTGCCAGCAGTCGAGGACAGGGTAAGGGGACTGAAGCTTTCTTT. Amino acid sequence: CASSRGQGKGTEAFF.